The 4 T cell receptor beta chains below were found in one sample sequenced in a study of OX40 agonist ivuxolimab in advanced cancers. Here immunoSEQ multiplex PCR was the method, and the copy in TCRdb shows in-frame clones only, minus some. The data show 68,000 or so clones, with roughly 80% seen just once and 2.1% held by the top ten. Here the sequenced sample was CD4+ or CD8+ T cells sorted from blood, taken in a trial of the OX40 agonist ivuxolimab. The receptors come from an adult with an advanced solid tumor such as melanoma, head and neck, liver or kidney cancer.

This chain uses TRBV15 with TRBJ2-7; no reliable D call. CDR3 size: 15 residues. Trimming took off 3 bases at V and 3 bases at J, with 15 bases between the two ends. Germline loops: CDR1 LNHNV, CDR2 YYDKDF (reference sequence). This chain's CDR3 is CATSSSRRLDYEQYF. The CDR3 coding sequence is TGTGCCACCAGCAGTTCTCGAAGGCTGGACTACGAGCAGTACTTC.

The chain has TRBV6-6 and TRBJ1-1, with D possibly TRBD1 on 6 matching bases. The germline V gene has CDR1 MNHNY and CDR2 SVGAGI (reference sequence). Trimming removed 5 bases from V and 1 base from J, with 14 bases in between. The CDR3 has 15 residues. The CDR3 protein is CASSPAGQTNTEAFF. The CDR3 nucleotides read TGTGCCAGCAGTCCCGCGGGACAAACGAACACTGAAGCTTTCTTT.

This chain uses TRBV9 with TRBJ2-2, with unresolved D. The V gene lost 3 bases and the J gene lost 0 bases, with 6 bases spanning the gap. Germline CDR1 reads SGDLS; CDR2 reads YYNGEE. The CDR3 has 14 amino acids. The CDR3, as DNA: TGTGCCAGCAGCGGTATTACGAACACCGGGGAGCTGTTTTTT. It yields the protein CASSGITNTGELFF.

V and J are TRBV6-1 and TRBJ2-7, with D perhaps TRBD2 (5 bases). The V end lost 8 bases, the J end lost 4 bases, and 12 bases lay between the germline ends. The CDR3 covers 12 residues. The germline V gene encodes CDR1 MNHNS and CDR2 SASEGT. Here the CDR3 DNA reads TGTGCCAGCGCGGCTCCGGGGTACGAGCAGTACTTC. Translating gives CASAAPGYEQYF.